A single sample is the source of the 26 T cell receptor beta chains below, sequenced in a study of cytomegalovirus exposure and HLA in healthy donors. PCR amplification relied on 60 Vbeta primers (plus 13 Jbeta primers). Assay: immunoSEQ multiplex PCR; the TCRdb copy retains only in-frame clones and omits some. Among 300,000 or so clones listed, approximately 85% were seen once. Material for sequencing was PBMCs. Receptors were obtained from a woman in her 40s in good health and CMV-seropositive.

J is TRBJ2-3 and V is TRBV6-1; 10 positions agree with TRBD2. Looked up from germline, CDR1 is MNHNS and CDR2 is SASEGT. Trimming at V came to 6 bases and at J to 5 bases, leaving 5 bases not matched to a gene. This CDR3 has 14 residues. The DNA of the CDR3 is TGTGCCAGCAGGGACGGGACTAGCGTAGATACGCAGTATTTT. This sequence encodes CASRDGTSVDTQYF.

The chain is built from TRBV5-1 and TRBJ1-2; a possible D gene is TRBD1 (5 bases). This CDR3 is built from 13 residues. V was trimmed by 1 base and J by 8 bases, leaving 12 bases between them. Germline V gene lookup returns CDR1 SGHRS and CDR2 YFSETQ. The CDR3 reads CASSLRQGVGYTF. CDR3 DNA: TGCGCCAGCAGCTTGCGGCAGGGTGTAGGCTACACCTTC.

This rearrangement joins TRBV19 to TRBJ1-1; D not certain. The CDR3 totals 13 residues. Trimming took 6 bases from V and 1 from J, leaving 9 bases between them. The V gene's germline CDR1 is LNHDA and CDR2 SQIVND (reference sequence). The CDR3 is CASRRSGNTEAFF. For the CDR3, the DNA is TGTGCCAGTAGAAGGAGCGGGAACACTGAAGCTTTCTTT.

This chain joins TRBV30 and TRBJ1-2, with D unresolved. Between the trimmed V and J ends, which lost 0 bases and 0 bases, there was a span of 11 bases. The CDR3 totals 15 residues. Germline CDR1 GTSNPN, CDR2 SVGIG (reference sequence). In DNA, the CDR3 is TGTGCCTGGAGTGTAGGAGGCAGAGCTAACTATGGCTACACCTTC. Its protein is CAWSVGGRANYGYTF.

The chain couples TRBV19 to TRBJ2-1, with D perhaps matching TRBD2 (5 bases). The CDR3 is 13 amino acids. Germline V gene data show CDR1 as LNHDA and CDR2 as SQIVND (reference sequence). Trimming took off 1 base at V and 8 bases at J, with 9 bases between the two ends. CDR3 residues: CASSIVEGDEQFF. CDR3 nucleotide sequence: TGTGCCAGTAGTATAGTTGAGGGCGATGAGCAGTTCTTC.

The chain uses TRBV21-1 and TRBJ2-5; TRBD2, the table's D call, lacks a check against the DNA. The J call may be wrong; the DNA end is better matched by TRBJ2-7. TRBV21-1 is labeled a pseudogene. The CDR3 extends over 12 amino acids. CDR3 nucleotides: TGTGCCAGCAGCATAAGCTCCTACGAGCAGTACTTC. It yields the protein CASSISSYEQYF.

This clone occurred once. The CDR3 coding sequence is TGTGCCAGCAGTGTCTCCCAGGGGGCAGGTCAGCCCCAGCATTTT. It encodes CASSVSQGAGQPQHF. J is TRBJ1-5 and V is TRBV27, with 8 bases identical to TRBD1. The trim removed 5 bases at V and 6 bases at J, leaving 9 bases unmatched. This CDR3 contains 15 residues. CDR1 and CDR2 from the germline V gene are MNHEY and SMNVEV (reference sequence).

The V gene is TRBV25-1, the J gene TRBJ2-1; 12 bases fit TRBD2. With 5 bases clipped from V and 1 base from J, the junction kept 3 bases outside the gene matches. CDR1 is MGHDK and CDR2 is SYGVNS in the germline V gene. There are 16 residues in the CDR3. CDR3 in DNA: TGTGCCAGCAGTAGGACTAGCGGGGTTTCCTACAATGAGCAGTTCTTC. Protein sequence: CASSRTSGVSYNEQFF.

This clone was recorded a few times. The chain joins TRBV28 to TRBJ1-5; D remains unclear. Trimming cost V 5 bases and J 9 bases, with 23 bases left between them. Germline-derived CDR1 and CDR2 are MDHEN and SYDVKM. The CDR3 sequence is 16 residues long. The CDR3 region is CASSPEGGNGVRPQHF. The CDR3, as DNA: TGTGCCAGCAGTCCCGAGGGAGGGAATGGCGTTAGGCCCCAGCATTTT.

The count of this clone is one. The J gene is TRBJ1-2, the V gene TRBV28; possibly TRBD1 for D (5 bases). Germline V gives CDR1 MDHEN, CDR2 SYDVKM. This CDR3 has 14 amino acids. V lost 4 bases and J 4 bases, leaving 13 bases between the germline ends. CDR3 in DNA: TGTGCCAGCAGTTCAGAGACAGCTCTCTATGGCTACACCTTC. This codes for CASSSETALYGYTF.

The rearrangement links TRBV4-2 to TRBJ1-1; TRBD1 agrees at 8 bases. Germline V gene lookup returns CDR1 LGHNA and CDR2 YNFKEQ. The CDR3 sequence is 18 residues long. J was trimmed by 1 base and V by 0 bases; bases with no gene match: 10. The CDR3 reads CASSQERSQTGENTEAFF. Written as DNA, the CDR3 is TGTGCCAGCAGCCAAGAGCGTAGTCAGACAGGGGAGAACACTGAAGCTTTCTTT.

This rearrangement joins TRBV15 to TRBJ1-5; D might be TRBD1 (6 bases). Trimming left V 7 bases short and J 0 bases short, with 13 bases between. Germline CDR1 is LNHNV and CDR2 is YYDKDF (reference sequence). The CDR3 loop spans 15 amino acids. The CDR3 reads CATNRQVDSNQPQHF. The CDR3 DNA reads TGTGCCACCAACCGACAGGTGGATAGCAATCAGCCCCAGCATTTT. Full variable domain (rest looked up from reference TRBV15 and TRBJ1-5): DAMVIQNPRYQVTQFGKPVTLSCSQTLNHNVMYWYQQKSSQAPKLLFHYYDKDFNNEADTPDNFQSRRPNTSFCFLDIRSPGLGDTAMYLCATNRQVDSNQPQHFGDGTRLSIL.

The chain combines TRBV27 with TRBJ2-7, with D tentatively TRBD2 (6 bases). Germline V gene lookup returns CDR1 MNHEY and CDR2 SMNVEV (reference sequence). The CDR3 is made up of 13 amino acids. V was shortened by 3 bases and J by 4 bases, with 10 bases between the two germline ends. CDR3 loop: CASSFSGEYEQYF. CDR3 nucleotides: TGTGCCAGCAGTTTTTCGGGAGAGTACGAGCAGTACTTC.

The chain combines TRBV28 with TRBJ1-5; 11 bases agree with TRBD1. The CDR3 covers 19 residues. V trimming: 1 base; J trimming: 1 base; junction bases outside the gene matches: 9. Germline V gene data show CDR1 as MDHEN and CDR2 as SYDVKM. The CDR3 sequence: CASSLYGQGAALSNQPQHF. In nucleotides, the CDR3 is TGTGCCAGCAGTTTATACGGACAGGGGGCCGCCCTGAGCAATCAGCCCCAGCATTTT.

The V gene is TRBV7-9, the J gene TRBJ2-7, with 8 bases fitting TRBD1. The V segment lost 5 bases and the J segment 4 bases; nucleotides outside the gene matches: 13. The CDR3 consists of 16 residues. Germline-derived CDR1 and CDR2 are SEHNR and FQNEAQ (reference sequence). CDR3 in DNA: TGTGCCAGCAGCAGAGGACAGGGTTTTGGGGGATACGAGCAGTACTTC. Its translation is CASSRGQGFGGYEQYF.

The chain uses TRBV5-8 and TRBJ1-2; 8 bases agree with TRBD1. The CDR3 totals 15 residues. Per germline, CDR1 SGHTS and CDR2 YDEGEE. J lost 0 bases, V lost 3 bases, and 4 bases had no gene match. The CDR3: CASSSGQGTNYGYTF. The CDR3 DNA sequence: TGTGCCAGCAGCTCCGGACAGGGCACTAACTATGGCTACACCTTC.

In the case of this clone: A read error is likely, as this CDR3 ends without the conserved phenylalanine or tryptophan. This chain uses TRBV27 with TRBJ1-6, with D perhaps matching TRBD1 (6 bases). The CDR3 is 16 residues long. The germline V gene encodes CDR1 MNHEY and CDR2 SMNVEV (reference sequence). The ends were cut back, 4 bases at V and 1 base at J, with 11 bases in the middle. Here the CDR3 DNA reads TGTGCCAGCAGTTCTATGACAGGATCCTATAATTCACCCCTCCACTCT. Translation gives CASSSMTGSYNSPLHS.

The chain recombines TRBV5-4 with TRBJ1-1; possible D gene TRBD1, 6 bases. Germline V gives CDR1 SGHNT, CDR2 YYREEE (reference sequence). CDR3 size: 13 residues. V was clipped by 7 bases and J by 5 bases, with 15 bases between them. The CDR3 loop is CASSKQGWTEAFF. The CDR3 DNA reads TGTGCCAGCTCGAAACAGGGTTGGACTGAAGCTTTCTTT.

The chain carries TRBV4-2 and TRBJ2-7; 7 bases agree with TRBD2. This CDR3 contains 16 residues. J gave up 3 bases and V 0 bases, and 8 bases lay outside the gene matches. CDR1 and CDR2 from the germline V gene are LGHNA and YNFKEQ. The CDR3 loop reads CASSQEQDPGGYEQYF. In DNA, the CDR3 is TGTGCCAGCAGCCAAGAACAGGACCCGGGGGGCTACGAGCAGTACTTC.

The V and J genes are TRBV6-7 and TRBJ1-1; D is ambiguous. TRBV6-7 is an open reading frame whose function is uncertain. V lost 7 bases to trimming and J lost 4 bases, with 10 bases between them. There are 12 residues in the CDR3. CDR3 sequence (DNA): TGTGCCAGCATCCAACATCGCACTGAAGCTTTCTTT. Translated, it gives CASIQHRTEAFF.

The V gene is TRBV7-9, the J gene TRBJ2-1; 9 bases are shared with TRBD2. The V and J ends lost 6 bases and 2 bases, in that order; junction bases with no gene match: 5. Germline V gene sequence: CDR1 SEHNR, CDR2 FQNEAQ (reference sequence). The CDR3 runs 15 residues. CDR3 loop: CASSFSGSPYNEQFF. For the CDR3, the DNA is TGTGCCAGCAGTTTTAGCGGGAGCCCCTACAATGAGCAGTTCTTC.

This chain joins TRBV6-5 and TRBJ1-1; D not certain. Trimming stripped 7 bases from V and 1 base from J, with 13 bases between. The germline V gene has CDR1 MNHEY and CDR2 SVGAGI. This CDR3 is built from 14 residues. The CDR3, as DNA: TGTGCCAGCATCCCCAGATCCTGGAACACTGAAGCTTTCTTT. It encodes CASIPRSWNTEAFF.

The chain joins TRBV10-3 to TRBJ2-3, with a weak D call TRBD2 (6 bases). The CDR3 runs to 15 residues. Trimming removed 0 bases at V and 1 base at J, with 8 bases between. CDR1 and CDR2 (germline): ENHRY, SYGVKD. The DNA of the CDR3 is TGTGCCATCAGTGAGTCGGAGCGGGGCACAGATACGCAGTATTTT. Its protein product is CAISESERGTDTQYF.

The chain is built from TRBV5-6 and TRBJ1-1; the D gene is possibly TRBD1 (5 bases). The germline gives CDR1 SGHDT, CDR2 YYEEEE. Between the trimmed V and J ends, which lost 2 bases and 11 bases, there was a span of 13 bases. The CDR3 spans 12 residues. The chain's CDR3 is CASSLSGLGAFF. CDR3 sequence (DNA): TGTGCCAGCAGCTTATCAGGGTTGGGGGCTTTCTTT.

The chain links TRBV18 to TRBJ1-5; D may be TRBD1 (5 bases). V was clipped by 2 bases and J by 7 bases, with 12 bases between them. The CDR3 is made up of 14 amino acids. The germline CDR1 and CDR2 sequences are KGHSH and LQKENI. The CDR3 here is CASSPSQGLQPQHF. The CDR3 nucleotides read TGTGCCAGCTCACCAAGTCAGGGTCTACAGCCCCAGCATTTT.

For this clone: This may arise from a read error, as a much more abundant clone is one base away. V is TRBV7-2 and J is TRBJ1-1; D might be TRBD1 (6 bases). Trimming took off 5 bases at V and 1 base at J, with 8 bases between the two ends. Per the germline V gene, CDR1 is SGHTA and CDR2 is FQGNSA. There are 13 residues in the CDR3. The CDR3 DNA reads as TGTGCCAGCAGCACACAGGGGAACACTGAAGCTTTCTTT. This encodes CASSTQGNTEAFF.